These 30 T cell receptor beta chains share one sample of origin, sequenced in a study of shared clonotypes between healthy human individuals. Only in-frame clones appear in the TCRdb table, and some are missing; sequencing was by immunoSEQ multiplex PCR. This table holds about 2.4 million clones, under 95% found once. Sequencing was performed on naive CD4+ T cells from PBMCs. Specified subset: CD45RA+ positively selected. These receptors came from a young man in good health. Some clones in this sample may be carry-over from other donors' samples.

A remark on this clone: Other DNA sequences within the sample encode an identical CDR3. V usage is TRBV5-1 and J usage is TRBJ1-2, with unresolved D. The CDR3 loop spans 12 amino acids. V dropped 0 bases and J dropped 6 bases, with 6 bases sitting between them. Germline CDR1 is SGHRS and CDR2 is YFSETQ. DNA of the CDR3: TGCGCCAGCAGCTTGGACAGACATGGCTACACCTTC. Its translation: CASSLDRHGYTF.

The V call is TRBV2, the J call TRBJ2-7, with TRBD2 matching over 7 bases. J was trimmed by 5 bases and V by 4 bases; bases with no gene match: 8. Per germline, CDR1 SNHLY and CDR2 FYNNEI. This CDR3 has 14 residues. CDR3 region: CASSGVAGANEQYF. The CDR3 DNA is TGTGCCAGCAGTGGGGTAGCGGGTGCCAACGAGCAGTACTTC.

A word on this clone: Other DNA sequences within the sample encode an identical CDR3. The chain employs TRBV5-1 and TRBJ1-2, with 7 bases lining up with TRBD1. There are 15 residues in the CDR3. Per the germline V gene, CDR1 is SGHRS and CDR2 is YFSETQ. With V trimmed by 2 bases and J by 0 bases, 4 bases remained unmatched. In DNA form, the CDR3 reads TGCGCCAGCAGCTTCGGGCAGGGGGCTAACTATGGCTACACCTTC. It specifies CASSFGQGANYGYTF.

The J gene is TRBJ2-7, the V gene TRBV5-4; 8 bases match TRBD1. The CDR3 spans 14 residues. After removal of 3 bases from V and 6 bases from J, the junction contained 8 bases not matched to a gene. Germline V lookup: CDR1 SGHNT, CDR2 YYREEE (reference sequence). CDR3 nucleotide sequence: TGTGCCAGCAGCTCCGGACAGGGAACGGGCGAGCAGTACTTC. It translates to CASSSGQGTGEQYF.

The chain is built from TRBV27 and TRBJ2-4; D ambiguous. CDR1 is MNHEY and CDR2 is SMNVEV in the germline V gene (reference sequence). The V and J ends lost 1 base and 0 bases respectively, with 7 bases between them. CDR3 length: 15 residues. DNA for the CDR3: TGTGCCAGCAGTTTATTATCCATAGCCAAAAACATTCAGTACTTC. This encodes CASSLLSIAKNIQYF.

The rearrangement joins TRBV5-4 to TRBJ1-1, with a tentative D call TRBD1 (5 bases). Germline loops: CDR1 SGHNT, CDR2 YYREEE (reference sequence). The V end lost 3 bases, the J end lost 0 bases, and 12 bases lay between the germline ends. The CDR3 runs 15 residues. CDR3 protein: CASSSGTVMNTEAFF. For the CDR3, the DNA is TGTGCCAGCAGCTCCGGGACCGTCATGAACACTGAAGCTTTCTTT.

The genes are TRBV29-1 and TRBJ2-1, with D unresolved. V was pared by 0 bases and J by 7 bases, with 7 bases between. Per germline, CDR1 SQVTM and CDR2 ANQGSEA. The CDR3 runs to 12 residues. In nucleotides, the CDR3 is TGCAGCGTTGAAGAGCTGGCGAATGAGCAGTTCTTC. It translates to CSVEELANEQFF.

For the CDR3, the DNA is TGTGCCAGCAGCTTTTCAAGCTATGGCTACACCTTC. This sequence encodes CASSFSSYGYTF. This chain uses TRBV7-2 with TRBJ1-2; D is ambiguous. Germline CDR1 SGHTA, CDR2 FQGNSA. The CDR3 totals 12 residues. Trimming took 3 bases from V and 4 from J, leaving 6 bases between them.

This chain uses TRBV6-1 with TRBJ1-2, with 9 bases aligning to TRBD1. The junction had 5 bases not matched to a gene; V was cut back by 6 bases and J by 3 bases. CDR1 MNHNS and CDR2 SASEGT come from the germline V gene. This CDR3 comprises 14 residues. The CDR3 reads CASRLTGGDYGYTF. CDR3 nucleotides: TGTGCCAGCAGATTGACAGGGGGGGACTATGGCTACACCTTC.

Comments on this clone: Other nucleotide sequences from this sample produce the same CDR3. The rearrangement uses TRBV27 and TRBJ2-2; TRBD2 aligns across 13 bases. CDR1 and CDR2 (germline): MNHEY, SMNVEV (reference sequence). The V segment lost 5 bases and the J segment 6 bases; nucleotides outside the gene matches: 6. This CDR3 spans 16 amino acids. CDR3 nucleotide sequence: TGTGCCAGCAGTCCCAGACTAGCGGGAGGTTCCGGGGAGCTGTTTTTT. This sequence encodes CASSPRLAGGSGELFF.

A word on this clone: The sample has other DNA sequences that encode this CDR3 too. The chain has TRBV5-1 and TRBJ2-3; 8 positions agree with TRBD1. The V gene's germline CDR1 is SGHRS and CDR2 YFSETQ. The V segment lost 1 base and the J segment 4 bases; nucleotides outside the gene matches: 5. This CDR3 comprises 15 residues. The DNA of the CDR3 is TGCGCCAGCAGCTTGACAGGGGGAAATGCAGATACGCAGTATTTT. Its translation is CASSLTGGNADTQYF.

The V gene is TRBV7-3, the J gene TRBJ1-4; D possibly corresponds to TRBD1 (6 bases). Trimming left V 2 bases short and J 8 bases short, with 15 bases between. The germline V gene has CDR1 SGHTA and CDR2 FQGTGA. There are 15 residues in the CDR3. The chain's CDR3 is CASSLSGGASEKLFF. The CDR3 nucleotides read TGTGCCAGCAGCTTATCGGGGGGCGCATCAGAAAAACTGTTTTTT.

V usage is TRBV29-1 and J usage is TRBJ2-7; 7 nucleotides match TRBD2. The CDR3 is 13 residues long. Germline V lookup: CDR1 SQVTM, CDR2 ANQGSEA. The V gene end was trimmed by 2 bases and the J gene end by 7 bases; junction bases not matched to a gene: 8. Here the CDR3 reads CSVEFRGVGEQYF. In DNA form, the CDR3 reads TGCAGCGTTGAATTTCGGGGGGTAGGTGAGCAGTACTTC.

J is TRBJ1-5 and V is TRBV5-4; a possible D gene is TRBD1 (5 bases). Trimming took 0 bases from V and 5 from J, leaving 18 bases between them. Germline V gives CDR1 SGHNT, CDR2 YYREEE (reference sequence). The CDR3 extends over 17 amino acids. The CDR3: CASSLDGASSLDQPQHF. For the CDR3, the DNA is TGTGCCAGCAGCTTGGACGGGGCTTCGTCGTTGGATCAGCCCCAGCATTTT.

The chain joins TRBV7-9 to TRBJ2-1, with D maybe TRBD2 (5 bases). The germline V gene encodes CDR1 SEHNR and CDR2 FQNEAQ (reference sequence). The CDR3 totals 16 residues. V lost 4 bases and J 0 bases, leaving 13 bases between the germline ends. CDR3 bases: TGTGCCAGCAGCTCTATCCGGGGTAGCTCCTACAATGAGCAGTTCTTC. It translates to CASSSIRGSSYNEQFF.

This chain joins TRBV6-1 and TRBJ1-5, with D tentatively TRBD1 (6 bases). Germline V gene sequence: CDR1 MNHNS, CDR2 SASEGT. The CDR3 length is 19 residues. Trimming took off 2 bases at V and 0 bases at J, with 20 bases between the two ends. The CDR3 sequence is CASSESVVRGTLSNQPQHF. The CDR3, as DNA: TGTGCCAGCAGTGAAAGTGTCGTTCGAGGGACACTTAGCAATCAGCCCCAGCATTTT.

The rearrangement uses TRBV9 and TRBJ2-2, with TRBD2 identical over 7 bases. J gave up 5 bases and V 4 bases, and 14 bases lay outside the gene matches. The CDR3 runs to 17 residues. The germline gives CDR1 SGDLS, CDR2 YYNGEE. The CDR3 bases are TGTGCCAGCAGCCCCACCGGGGAACTAGCGAGGACCGGGGAGCTGTTTTTT. This codes for CASSPTGELARTGELFF.

The J gene is TRBJ2-1, the V gene TRBV4-1; 9 bases line up with TRBD2. This CDR3 is built from 15 residues. V was pared by 4 bases and J by 4 bases, with 5 bases of the junction left unmatched. Germline-derived CDR1 and CDR2 are MGHRA and YSYEKL. CDR3 region: CASSPGTSFYNEQFF. The CDR3 DNA reads as TGCGCCAGCAGCCCCGGGACTAGCTTTTACAATGAGCAGTTCTTC.

This rearrangement joins TRBV7-9 to TRBJ1-5; 7 bases map to TRBD1. Germline loops: CDR1 SEHNR, CDR2 FQNEAQ (reference sequence). J lost 0 bases, V lost 6 bases, and 11 bases had no gene match. The CDR3 loop spans 17 amino acids. The CDR3 nucleotides read TGTGCCAGCAGACCGACAGGGCTCGATTATAGCAATCAGCCCCAGCATTTT. Protein product: CASRPTGLDYSNQPQHF.

The rearrangement joins TRBV5-1 to TRBJ2-7, with 7 bases aligning to TRBD1. The CDR3 runs to 14 residues. The ends lost 4 bases at V and 6 bases at J; junction bases unmatched: 10. CDR1 is SGHRS and CDR2 is YFSETQ in the germline V gene. The CDR3 coding sequence is TGCGCCAGCAGCATGGACAGGTTAAGGGGCGAGCAGTACTTC. Encoded protein: CASSMDRLRGEQYF.

The chain uses TRBV19 and TRBJ2-7; TRBD2 matches 8 bases. This CDR3 region has 13 residues. The germline V gene has CDR1 LNHDA and CDR2 SQIVND (reference sequence). V lost 11 bases and J lost 2; bases outside the gene matches: 8. CDR3 residues: CAVNSGSAYEQYF. The DNA of the CDR3 is TGTGCCGTGAACAGCGGGAGCGCCTACGAGCAGTACTTC.

This sequence joins TRBV5-6 and TRBJ2-7; TRBD2 is a possible D gene (5 bases). The CDR3 extends over 16 amino acids. The germline V gene has CDR1 SGHDT and CDR2 YYEEEE. The V end lost 1 base, the J end lost 1 base, and 15 bases lay between the germline ends. CDR3 coding DNA: TGTGCCAGCAGCTTGCTAGCAGGTAGCCGATCCTACGAGCAGTACTTC. Its translation is CASSLLAGSRSYEQYF.

This clone was seen only once. The CDR3 loop is CASRDQREGGDTQYF. The CDR3 DNA reads as TGCGCCAGCAGAGATCAGCGGGAGGGGGGAGATACGCAGTATTTT. The J gene is TRBJ2-3, the V gene TRBV5-1, with 10 bases lining up with TRBD2. CDR1 and CDR2 from the germline V gene are SGHRS and YFSETQ. The ends lost 5 bases at V and 5 bases at J; junction bases unmatched: 8. There are 15 residues in the CDR3.

This chain connects TRBV19 to TRBJ1-5; TRBD1 matches at 10 bases. V shed 0 bases, J shed 3 bases, and the junction held 2 bases outside the gene matches. The CDR3 is made up of 16 amino acids. In germline, CDR1 is LNHDA, CDR2 SQIVND (reference sequence). The CDR3 here is CASSIEDRGVNQPQHF. In DNA, the CDR3 is TGTGCCAGTAGTATAGAGGACAGGGGGGTCAATCAGCCCCAGCATTTT.

The rearrangement uses TRBV29-1 and TRBJ2-1, with D perhaps given as TRBD1 or TRBD2 (5 bases each). The CDR3 is 15 amino acids. CDR1 SQVTM and CDR2 ANQGSEA come from the germline V gene. V was pared by 4 bases and J by 4 bases, with 17 bases between. The CDR3: CSVAASGPQYNEQFF. The CDR3 nucleotides are TGCAGCGTTGCCGCCTCGGGACCGCAATACAATGAGCAGTTCTTC.

The gene calls are TRBV5-1 and TRBJ2-5; maybe TRBD2 (6 bases). The CDR3 length is 15 residues. Trimming removed 5 bases from V and 0 bases from J, with 14 bases in between. CDR1 and CDR2 (germline): SGHRS, YFSETQ. In DNA form, the CDR3 reads TGCGCCAGCAGACCCAACGCGGGAAACCAAGAGACCCAGTACTTC. It specifies CASRPNAGNQETQYF.

The rearrangement uses TRBV18 and TRBJ1-3; D gene ambiguous. The V end was cut by 0 bases, the J end by 4 bases, with 1 base between. The CDR3 contains 12 residues. Germline loops: CDR1 KGHSH, CDR2 LQKENI. This chain's CDR3 is CASSPPGNTIYF. CDR3 nucleotides: TGTGCCAGCTCACCACCCGGAAACACCATATATTTT.

The chain links TRBV5-1 to TRBJ2-3; no firm D call. This CDR3 is 15 amino acids long. V lost 2 bases and J 0 bases, leaving 10 bases between the germline ends. CDR1 SGHRS and CDR2 YFSETQ come from the germline V gene. CDR3 in amino acids: CASSFQETSTDTQYF. The CDR3 DNA reads as TGCGCCAGCAGCTTTCAGGAGACTAGCACAGATACGCAGTATTTT.

V usage is TRBV11-2 and J usage is TRBJ2-2; 7 nucleotides align to TRBD1. The V segment lost 5 bases and the J segment 7 bases; nucleotides outside the gene matches: 19. CDR1 SGHAT and CDR2 FQNNGV come from the germline V gene. The CDR3 totals 18 residues. Here the CDR3 DNA reads TGTGCCAGCAGCATCCTTTCGCCCCCAGGGGGTTTGTTCGGGGAGCTGTTTTTT. Its translation: CASSILSPPGGLFGELFF.

This clone appeared once. This chain joins TRBV28 and TRBJ2-1; 12 bases line up with TRBD2. From germline, CDR1 is MDHEN and CDR2 SYDVKM. With 5 bases clipped from V and 9 bases from J, the junction kept 5 bases outside the gene matches. CDR3 length: 14 residues. CDR3 amino acids: CASSRLAGEVEQFF. CDR3 sequence (DNA): TGTGCCAGCAGTAGACTAGCGGGAGAAGTTGAGCAGTTCTTC.